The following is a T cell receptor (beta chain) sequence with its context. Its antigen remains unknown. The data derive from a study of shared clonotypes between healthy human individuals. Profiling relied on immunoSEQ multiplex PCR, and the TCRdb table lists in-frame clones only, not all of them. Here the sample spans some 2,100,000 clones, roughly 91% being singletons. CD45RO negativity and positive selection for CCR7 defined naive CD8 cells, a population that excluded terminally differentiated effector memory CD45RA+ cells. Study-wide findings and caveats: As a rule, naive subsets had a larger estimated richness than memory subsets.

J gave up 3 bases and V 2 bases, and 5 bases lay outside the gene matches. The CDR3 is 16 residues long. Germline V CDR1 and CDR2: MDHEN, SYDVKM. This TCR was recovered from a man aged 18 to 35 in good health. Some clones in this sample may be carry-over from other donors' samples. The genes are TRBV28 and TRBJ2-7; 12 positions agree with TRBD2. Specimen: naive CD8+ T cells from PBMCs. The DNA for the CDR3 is TGTGCCAGCAGTTTAGGGAGACTAGCGGGAGTCTACGAGCAGTACTTC. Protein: CASSLGRLAGVYEQYF.